A selection of T cell receptor beta chains follows, all from one sample in a study of T-cell memory formation after mild COVID-19. Each CDR3 protein gets one entry after TCRdb re-called the 5' RACE reads with MiXCR. In the table there are 350,000 to 400,000 distinct CDR3 sequences, about 15% of which are singletons. Sequencing used PBMCs or a T cell subset sorted from them (not recorded which). The receptors shown here come from a young man who had mild COVID-19 (a few samples of this study predate the infection). Cell type and time point are not known. Both conserved end residues are part of each CDR3. The order of the fields is clone size, D gene, V gene, J gene, CDR3 DNA, CDR3 protein. D genes are given only for firm matches. Clone size, where shown, is once, few, many, or a class for clones that have expanded.

.	.	TRBV30	TRBJ1-6	TGTGCCTGGAGTGTTTATTCACCCCTCCACTTT	CAWSVYSPLHF
.	TRBD2	TRBV20-1	TRBJ2-3	TGCAGTGCCCGAAGGGCTAGCGGGAACACAGATACGCAGTATTTT	CSARRASGNTDTQYF
many	TRBD1	TRBV5-1	TRBJ2-7	TGCGCCAGCAGCGTAACCGGGACAGGGGGCTACGAGCAGTACTTC	CASSVTGTGGYEQYF
.	.	TRBV10-3	TRBJ2-3	TGTGCCATCAGAGGAACCTTGGGGGTAGCGGGCACAGATACGCAGTATTTT	CAIRGTLGVAGTDTQYF
few	.	TRBV7-9	TRBJ1-2	TGTGCCAGCACGTCCGCGCCTCGGACAGAAAGAGACGGCTACACCTTC	CASTSAPRTERDGYTF
few	.	TRBV30	TRBJ1-4	TGTGCCTGGAGTCCGGGACGGCTTTATACTAATGAAAAACTGTTTTTT	CAWSPGRLYTNEKLFF
few	.	TRBV20-1	TRBJ1-5	TGCAGTGCTAGTGCCGTCTTTAGCAATCAGCCCCAGCATTTT	CSASAVFSNQPQHF
many	.	TRBV5-1	TRBJ2-5	TGCGCCAGCAGCTTACTAGCCTTACAAGAGACCCAGTACTTC	CASSLLALQETQYF
many	.	TRBV7-3	TRBJ2-1	TGTGCCAGCAGCTTAACGGAAGGGGAGCAGTTCTTC	CASSLTEGEQFF
few	TRBD2	TRBV20-1	TRBJ2-1	TGCAGTGCTAACCCCAGGGGACTAGCGGGGAGGCAACACTACAATGAGCAGTTCTTC	CSANPRGLAGRQHYNEQFF
.	TRBD1	TRBV20-1	TRBJ1-3	TGCAGTGCTCCGACAGGGGGACCCTCTGGAAACACCATATATTTT	CSAPTGGPSGNTIYF
.	.	TRBV7-2	TRBJ1-5	TGTGCCAGCAGCTTTCTAGGGCCGTTCTCAAATCAGCCCCAGCATTTT	CASSFLGPFSNQPQHF
many	.	TRBV6-5	TRBJ1-1	TGTGCCAGCAGCTACGGCACTGAAGCTTTCTTT	CASSYGTEAFF
.	.	TRBV5-1	TRBJ2-1	TGCGCCAGTAAACTCTTACCGAGCTCCTACAATGAGCAGTTCTTC	CASKLLPSSYNEQFF
many	TRBD1	TRBV7-9	TRBJ1-3	TGTGCCAGCAGCCTAAAGGGACAGTCTGGAAACACCATATATTTT	CASSLKGQSGNTIYF
many	.	TRBV20-1	TRBJ1-5	TGCAGTGCTAGGGAGGGGTCCCACAATCAGCCCCAGCATTTT	CSAREGSHNQPQHF
many	.	TRBV7-2	TRBJ1-5	TGTGCCAGCAGCTCCCAGGTTAATCAGCCCCAGCATTTT	CASSSQVNQPQHF
many	TRBD1	TRBV5-1	TRBJ2-3	TGCGCCAGCAGCTCCGACAGGGGTTTGAGCCCAGATACGCAGTATTTT	CASSSDRGLSPDTQYF
.	TRBD1	TRBV28	TRBJ1-2	TGTGCCAGCAGCTCCGCACAGGGGGTATATGGCTACACCTTC	CASSSAQGVYGYTF
.	TRBD2	TRBV5-1	TRBJ2-5	TGCGCCAGCAGGCCCCCGGGACTAGCGGGGGTCCAAGAGACCCAGTACTTC	CASRPPGLAGVQETQYF
few	.	TRBV4-2	TRBJ1-2	TGTGCCAGCAGCCAAGCAGAACGGGGTTTCTATGGCTACACCTTC	CASSQAERGFYGYTF
.	TRBD1	TRBV20-1	TRBJ1-5	TGCAGTGCTGGTGCCCCCGGGGACAGTAAGGTCGGAACCCAGCATTTT	CSAGAPGDSKVGTQHF
few	TRBD1	TRBV20-1	TRBJ1-2	TGCAGTGCCTCGACAGGGGTGTATGGCTACACCTTC	CSASTGVYGYTF
.	.	TRBV12-3/TRBV12-4	TRBJ2-1	TGTGCCAGCAGTTTTTCGCACGGATACAATGAGCAGTTCTTC	CASSFSHGYNEQFF
.	.	TRBV15	TRBJ1-2	TGTGCCACCAGCGCTCAGAGGGGGGGCGCGGCGGGCTACACCTTC	CATSAQRGGAAGYTF
many	.	TRBV4-3	TRBJ2-7	TGCGCCAGCAGCCAAGGACGTCAGCTCTACGAGCAGTACTTC	CASSQGRQLYEQYF
few	.	TRBV7-2	TRBJ1-2	TGTGCCAGCAGCCCTGCTGGAGGAGTAAACTATGGCTACACCTTC	CASSPAGGVNYGYTF
few	TRBD2	TRBV4-2	TRBJ2-5	TGTGCCAGCAGCCAAGGGACTAGCGGACAGAAGACCCAGTACTTC	CASSQGTSGQKTQYF
few	.	TRBV9	TRBJ2-1	TGTGCCAGCAGGGGCAGGGCAAGTGAGCAGTTCTTC	CASRGRASEQFF
many	.	TRBV5-1	TRBJ1-3	TGCGCCAGCAGCTTGCCCGGGCCCTCTGGAAACACCATATATTTT	CASSLPGPSGNTIYF
.	TRBD2	TRBV12-3/TRBV12-4	TRBJ2-2	TGTGCCAGCAGTAGCGGGATCTCCGGGGAGCTGTTTTTT	CASSSGISGELFF
.	.	TRBV6-1	TRBJ2-1	TGTGCCAGCAGTGCCTTAGGGGTTAACAATGAGCAGTTCTTC	CASSALGVNNEQFF
few	TRBD2	TRBV9	TRBJ2-5	TGTGCCAGCAGCGTAGCTTCGAGCGGGGGGGCTCAAGAGACCCAGTACTTC	CASSVASSGGAQETQYF
.	TRBD1	TRBV11-2	TRBJ2-3	TGTGCCAGCAGCCGGCAAACAGGGGGCGTTCAAGATACGCAGTATTTT	CASSRQTGGVQDTQYF
many	.	TRBV4-3	TRBJ1-6	TGCGCCAGCAGCCAAATTCAGGGGCCAAGGGATTCACCCCTCCACTTT	CASSQIQGPRDSPLHF
.	.	TRBV4-1	TRBJ2-1	TGCGCCAGCAGCCAGGGCTACAGCGACTCCTACAATGAGCAGTTCTTC	CASSQGYSDSYNEQFF
.	.	TRBV20-1	TRBJ1-5	TGCAGTGCTACACCGTGGGGGGCTCGACAGCCCCAGCATTTT	CSATPWGARQPQHF
.	.	TRBV4-1	TRBJ1-5	TGCGCCAGCAGCCAAGAGAGGGACCCCCGGGGCAATCAGCCCCAGCATTTT	CASSQERDPRGNQPQHF
.	.	TRBV20-1	TRBJ2-1	TGCAGTGCTAGGTCGGGGCATGCAGAGGAGGTCCCTGATGAGCAGTTCTTC	CSARSGHAEEVPDEQFF
many	.	TRBV5-1	TRBJ2-1	TGCGCCAGCAGCCCGCCGGGGGGCCGTTTCAATGAGCAGTTCTTC	CASSPPGGRFNEQFF